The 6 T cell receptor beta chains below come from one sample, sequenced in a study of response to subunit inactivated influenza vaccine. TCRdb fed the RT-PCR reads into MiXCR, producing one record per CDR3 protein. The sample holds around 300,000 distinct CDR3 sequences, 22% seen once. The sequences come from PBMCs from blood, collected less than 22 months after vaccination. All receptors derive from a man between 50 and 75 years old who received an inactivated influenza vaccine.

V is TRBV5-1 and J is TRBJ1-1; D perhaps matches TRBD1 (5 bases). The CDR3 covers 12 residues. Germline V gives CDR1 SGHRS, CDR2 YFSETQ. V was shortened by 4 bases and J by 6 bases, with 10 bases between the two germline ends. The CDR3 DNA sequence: TGCGCCAGCAGCGAGGGGTACTCTGAAGCTTTCTTT. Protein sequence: CASSEGYSEAFF.

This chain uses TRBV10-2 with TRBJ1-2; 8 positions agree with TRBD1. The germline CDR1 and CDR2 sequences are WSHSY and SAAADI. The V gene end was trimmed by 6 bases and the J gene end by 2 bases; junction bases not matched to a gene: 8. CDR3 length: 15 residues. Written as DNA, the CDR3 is TGCGCCAGCAGGGGGGGGGACAGGAGGAACTATGGCTACACCTTC. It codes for CASRGGDRRNYGYTF.

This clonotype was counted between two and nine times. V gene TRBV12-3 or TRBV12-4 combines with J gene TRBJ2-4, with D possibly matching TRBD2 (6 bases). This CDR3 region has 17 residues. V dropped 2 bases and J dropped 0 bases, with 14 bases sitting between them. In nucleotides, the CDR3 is TGTGCCAGCAGTTTATGGCGGGGCGAGCTAGCCAAAAACATTCAGTACTTC. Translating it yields CASSLWRGELAKNIQYF.

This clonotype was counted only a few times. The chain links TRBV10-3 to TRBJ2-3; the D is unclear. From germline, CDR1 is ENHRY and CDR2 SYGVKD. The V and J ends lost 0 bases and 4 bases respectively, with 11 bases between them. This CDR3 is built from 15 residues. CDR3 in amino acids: CAISESEIAADTQYF. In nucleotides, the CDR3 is TGTGCCATCAGTGAGTCGGAGATAGCAGCAGATACGCAGTATTTT.

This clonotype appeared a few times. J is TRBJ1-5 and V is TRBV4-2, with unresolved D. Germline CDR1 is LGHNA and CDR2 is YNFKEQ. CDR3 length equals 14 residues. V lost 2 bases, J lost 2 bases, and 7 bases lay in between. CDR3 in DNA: TGTGCCAGCAGCCAAACGGAGGGCAATCAGCCCCAGCATTTT. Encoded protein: CASSQTEGNQPQHF.

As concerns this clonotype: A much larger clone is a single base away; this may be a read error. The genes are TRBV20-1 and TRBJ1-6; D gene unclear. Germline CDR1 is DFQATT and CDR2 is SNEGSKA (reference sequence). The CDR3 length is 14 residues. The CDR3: CSATQSSDNSPLHF. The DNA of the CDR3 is TGCAGTGCTACCCAGAGCTCCGATAATTCACCCCTCCACTTT.